Listed below are T cell receptor beta chains from one sample, sequenced in a study of T-cell reconstitution after alpha-beta-depleted transplantation in children. MiXCR was run by TCRdb on the PCR reads, yielding one entry per CDR3 protein. The table lists roughly 610,000 distinct CDR3 sequences, roughly a tenth of them singletons, with 3.5% to 5% in the top ten. This sample comprised PBMCs from the stem cell graft donor, obtained from the stem cell graft. Receptor source: a human donor who donated a stem cell graft to a child with acute myeloid leukemia. Each CDR3 is given with its conserved first and last residue. D genes are given only for firm matches. Clone size is stated in some rows and not others, as once, few, many or a class when expanded.

j_call: TRBJ2-7; v_call: TRBV20-1; cdr3_length: 12; clone_size: many; d_call: TRBD2; cdr3_aa: CSASGRSLEQYF; cdr3_nt: TGCAGTGCTAGCGGGAGGTCCCTCGAGCAGTACTTC
j_call: TRBJ1-2; v_call: TRBV6-5; cdr3_length: 13; clone_size: many; d_call: -; cdr3_aa: CASSYKDNYGYTF; cdr3_nt: TGTGCCAGCAGTTACAAGGATAACTATGGCTACACCTTC
j_call: TRBJ2-1; v_call: TRBV12-5; cdr3_length: 17; clone_size: many; d_call: -; cdr3_aa: CASGLVLGPISYNEQFF; cdr3_nt: TGTGCTAGTGGTTTGGTACTTGGCCCGATCTCCTACAATGAGCAGTTCTTC
j_call: TRBJ1-1; v_call: TRBV4-2; cdr3_length: 15; clone_size: -; d_call: -; cdr3_aa: CASSQDRVQSTEAFF; cdr3_nt: TGTGCCAGCAGCCAAGATAGGGTTCAAAGCACTGAAGCTTTCTTT
j_call: TRBJ1-1; v_call: TRBV3-1; cdr3_length: 12; clone_size: -; d_call: -; cdr3_aa: CASSHGQHKAFF; cdr3_nt: TGTGCCAGCAGCCACGGACAGCACAAAGCTTTCTTT
j_call: TRBJ2-3; v_call: TRBV6-5; cdr3_length: 17; clone_size: many; d_call: TRBD1; cdr3_aa: CASSPSPGQGATDTQYF; cdr3_nt: TGTGCCAGCAGTCCCTCCCCGGGACAGGGGGCCACAGATACGCAGTATTTT
j_call: TRBJ2-7; v_call: TRBV6-2/TRBV6-3; cdr3_length: 15; clone_size: -; d_call: -; cdr3_aa: CASSYSGTHRDGQYF; cdr3_nt: TGTGCCAGCAGTTACTCAGGGACCCACAGAGACGGGCAGTACTTC
j_call: TRBJ1-2; v_call: TRBV6-1; cdr3_length: 12; clone_size: few; d_call: -; cdr3_aa: CASSKRGYGYTF; cdr3_nt: TGTGCCAGCAGTAAAAGGGGGTATGGCTACACCTTC
j_call: TRBJ2-7; v_call: TRBV20-1; cdr3_length: 15; clone_size: few; d_call: TRBD2; cdr3_aa: CSARGTSGMVHEQYF; cdr3_nt: TGCAGTGCTAGAGGGACTAGCGGGATGGTCCACGAGCAGTACTTC
j_call: TRBJ1-4; v_call: TRBV20-1; cdr3_length: 14; clone_size: many; d_call: TRBD1; cdr3_aa: CSARGRGLNEKLFF; cdr3_nt: TGCAGTGCTAGAGGGAGGGGGCTTAATGAAAAACTGTTTTTT
j_call: TRBJ1-1; v_call: TRBV12-3/TRBV12-4; cdr3_length: 13; clone_size: -; d_call: TRBD1; cdr3_aa: CASSRGTGRRAFF; cdr3_nt: TGTGCCAGCAGCCGTGGGACAGGGAGGCGCGCTTTCTTT
j_call: TRBJ2-2; v_call: TRBV9; cdr3_length: 15; clone_size: many; d_call: TRBD2; cdr3_aa: CASSVGAGVAGELFF; cdr3_nt: TGTGCCAGCAGCGTAGGAGCGGGAGTTGCCGGGGAGCTGTTTTTT
j_call: TRBJ1-1; v_call: TRBV5-1; cdr3_length: 18; clone_size: few; d_call: TRBD1; cdr3_aa: CASSLFIQGQGANTEAFF; cdr3_nt: TGCGCCAGCAGCCTATTTATACAGGGACAGGGTGCGAACACTGAAGCTTTCTTT
j_call: TRBJ2-1; v_call: TRBV29-1; cdr3_length: 15; clone_size: many; d_call: -; cdr3_aa: CSVDSGTPKYNEQFF; cdr3_nt: TGCAGCGTAGATTCCGGGACTCCCAAATACAATGAGCAGTTCTTC
j_call: TRBJ1-1; v_call: TRBV6-5; cdr3_length: 14; clone_size: many; d_call: TRBD1; cdr3_aa: CASSLDRGQTEAFF; cdr3_nt: TGTGCCAGCAGCCTTGACAGGGGGCAAACTGAAGCTTTCTTT
j_call: TRBJ2-1; v_call: TRBV5-1; cdr3_length: 18; clone_size: -; d_call: TRBD2; cdr3_aa: CASSLRTSGGSSYNEQFF; cdr3_nt: TGCGCCAGCAGCCTCCGGACTAGCGGGGGTAGCTCCTACAATGAGCAGTTCTTC
j_call: TRBJ2-2; v_call: TRBV24-1; cdr3_length: 15; clone_size: many; d_call: TRBD2; cdr3_aa: CATSDAGLPHGELFF; cdr3_nt: TGTGCCACCAGTGATGCGGGACTACCGCACGGGGAGCTGTTTTTT
j_call: TRBJ2-7; v_call: TRBV20-1; cdr3_length: 14; clone_size: -; d_call: TRBD1; cdr3_aa: CSARDRTGSKEQYF; cdr3_nt: TGCAGTGCTAGAGATAGGACAGGTTCTAAAGAGCAGTACTTC
j_call: TRBJ1-5; v_call: TRBV20-1; cdr3_length: 17; clone_size: many; d_call: -; cdr3_aa: CSASGATGGGGRQPQHF; cdr3_nt: TGCAGTGCTAGCGGTGCGACAGGCGGGGGGGGACGTCAGCCCCAGCATTTT
j_call: TRBJ2-5; v_call: TRBV4-3; cdr3_length: 15; clone_size: few; d_call: -; cdr3_aa: CASSQDRRGVQTQYF; cdr3_nt: TGCGCCAGCAGCCAAGATCGCAGGGGAGTACAGACCCAGTACTTC
j_call: TRBJ2-7; v_call: TRBV7-8; cdr3_length: 16; clone_size: few; d_call: TRBD1; cdr3_aa: CASRLGGQGGVYEQYF; cdr3_nt: TGTGCCAGCCGGCTGGGGGGACAGGGTGGTGTCTACGAGCAGTACTTC
j_call: TRBJ1-1; v_call: TRBV5-1; cdr3_length: 16; clone_size: -; d_call: TRBD1; cdr3_aa: CASSSYPGQMNTEAFF; cdr3_nt: TGCGCCAGCAGCTCATACCCGGGACAGATGAACACTGAAGCTTTCTTT
j_call: TRBJ2-7; v_call: TRBV12-3/TRBV12-4; cdr3_length: 13; clone_size: -; d_call: -; cdr3_aa: CASRHPGRDEQYF; cdr3_nt: TGTGCCAGCAGGCACCCCGGGCGGGACGAGCAGTACTTC
j_call: TRBJ1-1; v_call: TRBV7-3; cdr3_length: 13; clone_size: few; d_call: TRBD1; cdr3_aa: CASSVQGATEAFF; cdr3_nt: TGTGCCAGCAGCGTACAGGGGGCTACTGAAGCTTTCTTT
j_call: TRBJ2-3; v_call: TRBV28; cdr3_length: 17; clone_size: -; d_call: TRBD2; cdr3_aa: CASTQNLAGGGQDTQYF; cdr3_nt: TGTGCCAGTACTCAAAACCTAGCGGGGGGGGGGCAGGATACGCAGTATTTT
j_call: TRBJ2-1; v_call: TRBV20-1; cdr3_length: 17; clone_size: -; d_call: TRBD2; cdr3_aa: CSARDSLPRLALDEQFF; cdr3_nt: TGCAGTGCTAGAGACAGCCTCCCTCGACTAGCTTTGGATGAGCAGTTCTTC
j_call: TRBJ2-3; v_call: TRBV12-3/TRBV12-4; cdr3_length: 16; clone_size: many; d_call: TRBD2; cdr3_aa: CASSPPTSGGTDTQYF; cdr3_nt: TGTGCCAGCAGTCCCCCGACTAGCGGTGGCACAGATACGCAGTATTTT
j_call: TRBJ1-1; v_call: TRBV6-1; cdr3_length: 15; clone_size: -; d_call: -; cdr3_aa: CASSRNRILNTEAFF; cdr3_nt: TGTGCCAGCAGTAGGAACAGGATCTTGAACACTGAAGCTTTCTTT
j_call: TRBJ2-2; v_call: TRBV4-3; cdr3_length: 16; clone_size: -; d_call: TRBD2; cdr3_aa: CASSPGTSGATGELFF; cdr3_nt: TGCGCCAGCAGCCCTGGGACTAGCGGGGCCACCGGGGAGCTGTTTTTT
j_call: TRBJ2-7; v_call: TRBV13; cdr3_length: 16; clone_size: few; d_call: TRBD2; cdr3_aa: CASSLKAGEIPYEQYF; cdr3_nt: TGTGCCAGCAGCTTAAAGGCGGGGGAAATCCCCTACGAGCAGTACTTC
j_call: TRBJ2-6; v_call: TRBV6-2/TRBV6-3; cdr3_length: 14; clone_size: many; d_call: -; cdr3_aa: CASITPSGANVLTF; cdr3_nt: TGTGCCAGCATCACACCGTCTGGGGCCAACGTCCTGACTTTC
j_call: TRBJ2-3; v_call: TRBV20-1; cdr3_length: 16; clone_size: many; d_call: -; cdr3_aa: CSARGGGRMRTDTQYF; cdr3_nt: TGCAGTGCTAGAGGAGGGGGGCGGATGAGGACAGATACGCAGTATTTT
j_call: TRBJ2-2; v_call: TRBV25-1; cdr3_length: 19; clone_size: -; d_call: -; cdr3_aa: CASSFRGVAPGSYTGELFF; cdr3_nt: TGTGCCAGCAGCTTCCGTGGAGTCGCACCGGGTTCCTACACCGGGGAGCTGTTTTTT
j_call: TRBJ2-7; v_call: TRBV20-1; cdr3_length: 14; clone_size: -; d_call: -; cdr3_aa: CSASGAGWVNEQYF; cdr3_nt: TGCAGTGCTAGCGGGGCGGGATGGGTGAACGAGCAGTACTTC
j_call: TRBJ2-3; v_call: TRBV7-2; cdr3_length: 15; clone_size: many; d_call: -; cdr3_aa: CASSWVRRGTDTQYF; cdr3_nt: TGTGCCAGCAGTTGGGTGAGGAGGGGCACAGATACGCAGTATTTT
j_call: TRBJ1-5; v_call: TRBV6-1; cdr3_length: 15; clone_size: few; d_call: -; cdr3_aa: CASSVGGPGNQPQHF; cdr3_nt: TGTGCCAGCAGTGTGGGGGGGCCAGGCAATCAGCCCCAGCATTTT
j_call: TRBJ2-5; v_call: TRBV5-6; cdr3_length: 16; clone_size: -; d_call: TRBD1; cdr3_aa: CASSLAGTVGAETQYF; cdr3_nt: TGTGCCAGCAGCTTGGCAGGGACAGTGGGTGCGGAGACCCAGTACTTC
j_call: TRBJ2-1; v_call: TRBV15; cdr3_length: 13; clone_size: -; d_call: -; cdr3_aa: CATRSSFYNEQFF; cdr3_nt: TGTGCCACCAGGTCTAGCTTTTACAATGAGCAGTTCTTC
j_call: TRBJ2-7; v_call: TRBV6-1; cdr3_length: 14; clone_size: few; d_call: TRBD2; cdr3_aa: CASSTGGGRAEQYF; cdr3_nt: TGTGCCAGCAGTACCGGGGGGGGGCGCGCCGAGCAGTACTTC
j_call: TRBJ1-2; v_call: TRBV2; cdr3_length: 13; clone_size: -; d_call: TRBD1; cdr3_aa: CASTRTGEGGYTF; cdr3_nt: TGTGCCAGCACCCGGACAGGGGAAGGGGGCTACACCTTC
j_call: TRBJ2-7; v_call: TRBV27; cdr3_length: 14; clone_size: few; d_call: -; cdr3_aa: CASSPSWGPYEQYF; cdr3_nt: TGTGCCAGCAGTCCCTCATGGGGGCCCTACGAGCAGTACTTC
j_call: TRBJ2-7; v_call: TRBV3-1; cdr3_length: 14; clone_size: many; d_call: TRBD2; cdr3_aa: CASSQGLAAREQYF; cdr3_nt: TGTGCCAGCAGCCAAGGACTAGCGGCAAGGGAGCAGTACTTC
j_call: TRBJ1-2; v_call: TRBV13; cdr3_length: 13; clone_size: once; d_call: -; cdr3_aa: CASSLQGNYSYTF; cdr3_nt: TGTGCCAGCAGCCTCCAGGGGAACTATAGCTACACCTTC
j_call: TRBJ2-2; v_call: TRBV29-1; cdr3_length: 13; clone_size: -; d_call: -; cdr3_aa: CSVRDRLSGELFF; cdr3_nt: TGCAGCGTGCGGGACCGCTTATCCGGGGAGCTGTTTTTT
j_call: TRBJ2-7; v_call: TRBV20-1; cdr3_length: 12; clone_size: many; d_call: -; cdr3_aa: CSARLGSYEQYF; cdr3_nt: TGCAGTGCTAGATTAGGCTCCTACGAGCAGTACTTC
j_call: TRBJ2-7; v_call: TRBV30; cdr3_length: 13; clone_size: few; d_call: -; cdr3_aa: CAWSVRTFYEQYF; cdr3_nt: TGTGCCTGGAGTGTAAGGACGTTCTACGAGCAGTACTTC
j_call: TRBJ1-1; v_call: TRBV12-3/TRBV12-4; cdr3_length: 13; clone_size: many; d_call: TRBD1; cdr3_aa: CASRTGWGTEAFF; cdr3_nt: TGTGCCAGCAGGACAGGGTGGGGCACTGAAGCTTTCTTT
j_call: TRBJ2-1; v_call: TRBV5-1; cdr3_length: 14; clone_size: -; d_call: TRBD2; cdr3_aa: CASSPGTSGGEQFF; cdr3_nt: TGCGCCAGCAGCCCCGGGACTAGCGGGGGTGAGCAGTTCTTC
j_call: TRBJ1-1; v_call: TRBV10-3; cdr3_length: 15; clone_size: -; d_call: TRBD1; cdr3_aa: CAMSPVTGSSSEAFF; cdr3_nt: TGTGCCATGAGCCCCGTGACAGGGAGTTCATCTGAAGCTTTCTTT
j_call: TRBJ2-5; v_call: TRBV5-6; cdr3_length: 15; clone_size: -; d_call: TRBD2; cdr3_aa: CASTRLAGGQETQYF; cdr3_nt: TGTGCCAGCACCCGACTAGCGGGAGGGCAAGAGACCCAGTACTTC
j_call: TRBJ1-1; v_call: TRBV27; cdr3_length: 17; clone_size: few; d_call: TRBD1; cdr3_aa: CASRAGQGAVMNTEAFF; cdr3_nt: TGTGCCAGCAGAGCGGGACAGGGGGCGGTCATGAACACTGAAGCTTTCTTT
j_call: TRBJ1-1; v_call: TRBV12-3/TRBV12-4; cdr3_length: 14; clone_size: few; d_call: TRBD1; cdr3_aa: CASSSFTGDTEAFF; cdr3_nt: TGTGCCAGCAGTTCGTTTACAGGGGACACTGAAGCTTTCTTT
j_call: TRBJ1-1; v_call: TRBV27; cdr3_length: 12; clone_size: -; d_call: -; cdr3_aa: CASSSVVGVAFF; cdr3_nt: TGTGCCAGCAGTTCCGTGGTGGGGGTGGCTTTCTTT
j_call: TRBJ2-7; v_call: TRBV20-1; cdr3_length: 15; clone_size: -; d_call: TRBD2; cdr3_aa: CSARLAGGAAGEQYF; cdr3_nt: TGCAGTGCTCGACTAGCGGGAGGGGCGGCGGGTGAGCAGTACTTC
j_call: TRBJ1-1; v_call: TRBV12-3/TRBV12-4; cdr3_length: 15; clone_size: -; d_call: TRBD1; cdr3_aa: CASSLAQGGGTEAFF; cdr3_nt: TGTGCCAGCAGTTTAGCGCAGGGGGGGGGCACTGAAGCTTTCTTT
j_call: TRBJ2-5; v_call: TRBV29-1; cdr3_length: 12; clone_size: few; d_call: -; cdr3_aa: CSIFGMAETQYF; cdr3_nt: TGCAGCATCTTTGGGATGGCGGAGACCCAGTACTTC